This T cell receptor beta chain comes out of a study of blood T cell repertoires in COVID-19. As for the study in general: From T cells, B-cell-depleted T cells, or PBMCs came the material, which was cDNA or gDNA.

Authors' analysis steps: Nucleated cell number was recorded as an estimate derived from reference gene primer amplification. Sequencing used immunoSEQ multiplex PCR; TCRdb keeps in-frame clones, though not all of them. That table furnishes V, J and clone size, whereas the DNA furnished D and trimming. The data hold about 440,000 clones, with about 90% observed a single time. The CDR3 runs to 15 residues. Germline trimming cut 6 bases from V and 9 bases from J; bases unmatched to any gene: 12. Germline V CDR1 and CDR2: MNHEY, SVGEGT. The chain employs TRBV6-2 or TRBV6-3 and TRBJ2-1, with 9 bases fitting TRBD1. This TCR was recovered from a man aged 18 to 29 who had recovered from COVID-19. The specimen was PBMCs or T cells enriched from blood (not recorded which). This chain's CDR3 is CASRPPGQGSGEQFF. CDR3 coding DNA: TGTGCCAGCAGACCTCCGGGACAGGGTTCTGGTGAGCAGTTCTTC.